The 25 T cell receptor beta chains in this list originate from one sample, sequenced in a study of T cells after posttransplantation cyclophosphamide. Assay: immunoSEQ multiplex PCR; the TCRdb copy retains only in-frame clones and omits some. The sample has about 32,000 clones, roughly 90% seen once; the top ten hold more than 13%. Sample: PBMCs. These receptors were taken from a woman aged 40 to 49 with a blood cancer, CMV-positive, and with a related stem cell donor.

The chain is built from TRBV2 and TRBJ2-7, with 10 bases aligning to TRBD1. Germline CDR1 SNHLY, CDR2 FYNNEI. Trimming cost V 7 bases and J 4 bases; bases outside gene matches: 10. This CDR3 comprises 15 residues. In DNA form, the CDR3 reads TGTGCCAGCAAGATCGGACAGGGGGTCCTTTACGAGCAGTACTTC. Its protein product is CASKIGQGVLYEQYF.

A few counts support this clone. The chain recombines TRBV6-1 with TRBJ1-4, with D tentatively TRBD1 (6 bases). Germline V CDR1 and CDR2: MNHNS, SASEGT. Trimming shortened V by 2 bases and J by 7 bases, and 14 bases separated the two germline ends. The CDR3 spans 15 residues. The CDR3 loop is CASSELGAGGEKLFF. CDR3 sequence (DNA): TGTGCCAGCAGTGAATTGGGGGCTGGGGGTGAAAAACTGTTTTTT.

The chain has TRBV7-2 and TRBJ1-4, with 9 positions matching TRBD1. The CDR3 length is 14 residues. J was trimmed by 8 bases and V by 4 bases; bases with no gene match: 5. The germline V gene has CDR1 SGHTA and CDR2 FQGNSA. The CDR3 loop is CASSWTGAREKLFF. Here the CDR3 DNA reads TGTGCCAGCAGCTGGACAGGGGCTAGAGAAAAACTGTTTTTT.

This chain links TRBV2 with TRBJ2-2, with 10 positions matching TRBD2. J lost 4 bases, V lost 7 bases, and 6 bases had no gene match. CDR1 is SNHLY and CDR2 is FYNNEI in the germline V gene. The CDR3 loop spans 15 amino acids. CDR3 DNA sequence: TGTGCCAGCAAGGAAGCGGGGGGGACCACCGGGGAGCTGTTTTTT. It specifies CASKEAGGTTGELFF.

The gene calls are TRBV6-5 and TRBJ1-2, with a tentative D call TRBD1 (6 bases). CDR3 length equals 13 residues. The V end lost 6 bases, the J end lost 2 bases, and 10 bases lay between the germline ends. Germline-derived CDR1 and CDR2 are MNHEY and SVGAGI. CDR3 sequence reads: CASSFDRNYGYTF. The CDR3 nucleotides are TGTGCCAGCAGCTTTGACAGGAACTATGGCTACACCTTC.

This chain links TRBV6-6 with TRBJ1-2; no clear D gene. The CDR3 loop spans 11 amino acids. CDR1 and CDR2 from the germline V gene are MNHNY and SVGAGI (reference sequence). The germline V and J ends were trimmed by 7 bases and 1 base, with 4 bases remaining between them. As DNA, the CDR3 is TGTGCCAGCACGGGTAACTATGGCTACACCTTC. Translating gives CASTGNYGYTF.

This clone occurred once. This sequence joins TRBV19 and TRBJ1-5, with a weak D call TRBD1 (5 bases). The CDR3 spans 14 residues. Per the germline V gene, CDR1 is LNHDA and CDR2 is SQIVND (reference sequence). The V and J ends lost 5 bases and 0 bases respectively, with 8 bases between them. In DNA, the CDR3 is TGTGCCAGTAGTCAGGGTTATAGCAATCAGCCCCAGCATTTT. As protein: CASSQGYSNQPQHF.

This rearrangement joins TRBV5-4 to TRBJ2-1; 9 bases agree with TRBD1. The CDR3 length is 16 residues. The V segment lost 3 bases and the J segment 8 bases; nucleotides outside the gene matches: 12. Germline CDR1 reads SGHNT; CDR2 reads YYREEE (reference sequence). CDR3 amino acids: CASSWGVTGGEDEQFF. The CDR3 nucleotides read TGTGCCAGCAGCTGGGGGGTGACAGGGGGGGAGGATGAGCAGTTCTTC.

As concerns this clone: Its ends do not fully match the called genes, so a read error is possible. In DNA, the CDR3 is TGCGCCAGCAGCTTTGGCGACAGGCAAGGGACCCAGTACTTC. Its translation is CASSFGDRQGTQYF. The J gene is TRBJ2-5, the V gene TRBV5-1, with D perhaps matching TRBD1 (6 bases). There are 14 residues in the CDR3. CDR1 is SGHRS, CDR2 YFSETQ, per germline.

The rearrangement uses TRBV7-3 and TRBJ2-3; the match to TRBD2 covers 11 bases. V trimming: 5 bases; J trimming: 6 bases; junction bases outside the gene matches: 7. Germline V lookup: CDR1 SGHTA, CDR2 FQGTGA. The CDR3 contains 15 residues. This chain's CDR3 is CASSLSGGAGDTQYF. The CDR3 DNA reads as TGTGCCAGCAGCCTTAGCGGGGGGGCGGGGGATACGCAGTATTTT.

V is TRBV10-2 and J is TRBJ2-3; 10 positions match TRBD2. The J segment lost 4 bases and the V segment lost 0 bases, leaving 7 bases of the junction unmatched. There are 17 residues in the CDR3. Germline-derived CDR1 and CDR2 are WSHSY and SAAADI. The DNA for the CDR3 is TGCGCCAGCAGTGAGTCCTGGCTAGCGGGGGACGCAGATACGCAGTATTTT. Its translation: CASSESWLAGDADTQYF.

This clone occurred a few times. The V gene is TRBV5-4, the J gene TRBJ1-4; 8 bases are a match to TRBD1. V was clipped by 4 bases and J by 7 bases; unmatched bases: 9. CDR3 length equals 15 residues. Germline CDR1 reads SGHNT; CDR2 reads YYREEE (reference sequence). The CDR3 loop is CASSPWTGRGEKLFF. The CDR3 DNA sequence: TGTGCCAGCAGCCCGTGGACAGGGCGGGGTGAAAAACTGTTTTTT.

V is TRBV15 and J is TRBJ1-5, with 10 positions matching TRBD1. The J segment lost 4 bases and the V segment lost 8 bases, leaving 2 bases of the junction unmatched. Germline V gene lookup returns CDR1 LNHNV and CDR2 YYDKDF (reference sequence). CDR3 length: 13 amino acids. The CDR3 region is CATRTGGNQPQHF. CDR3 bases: TGTGCCACCCGGACAGGGGGGAATCAGCCCCAGCATTTT.

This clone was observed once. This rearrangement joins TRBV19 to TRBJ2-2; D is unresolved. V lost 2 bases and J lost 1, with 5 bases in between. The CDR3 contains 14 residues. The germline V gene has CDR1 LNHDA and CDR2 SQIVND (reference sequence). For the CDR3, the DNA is TGTGCCAGTAGTATACTAGAGAACACCGGGGAGCTGTTTTTT. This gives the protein CASSILENTGELFF.

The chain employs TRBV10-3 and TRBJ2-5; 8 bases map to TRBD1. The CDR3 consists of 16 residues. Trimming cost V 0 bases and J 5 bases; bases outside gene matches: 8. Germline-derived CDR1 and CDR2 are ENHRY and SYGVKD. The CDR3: CAISESTRGPKETQYF. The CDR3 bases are TGTGCCATCAGTGAGTCGACCAGGGGGCCTAAGGAGACCCAGTACTTC.

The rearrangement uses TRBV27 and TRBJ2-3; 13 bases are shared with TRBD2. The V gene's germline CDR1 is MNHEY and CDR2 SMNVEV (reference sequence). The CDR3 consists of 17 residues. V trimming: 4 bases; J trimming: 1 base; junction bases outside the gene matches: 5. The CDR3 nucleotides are TGTGCCAGCAGTTCAACCGGACTAGCGGGGGGCACAGATACGCAGTATTTT. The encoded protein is CASSSTGLAGGTDTQYF.

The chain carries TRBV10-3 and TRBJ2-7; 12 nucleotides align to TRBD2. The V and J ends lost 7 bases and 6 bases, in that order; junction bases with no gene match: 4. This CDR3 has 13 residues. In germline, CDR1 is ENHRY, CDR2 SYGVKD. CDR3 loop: CAITATSGGEQYF. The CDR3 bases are TGTGCCATCACTGCGACTAGCGGGGGCGAGCAGTACTTC.

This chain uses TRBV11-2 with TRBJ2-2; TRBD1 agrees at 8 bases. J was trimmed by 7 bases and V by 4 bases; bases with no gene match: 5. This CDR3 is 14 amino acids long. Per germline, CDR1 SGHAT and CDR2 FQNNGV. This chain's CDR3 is CASSSTGVYGELFF. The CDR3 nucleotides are TGTGCCAGCAGCTCGACAGGGGTCTACGGGGAGCTGTTTTTT.

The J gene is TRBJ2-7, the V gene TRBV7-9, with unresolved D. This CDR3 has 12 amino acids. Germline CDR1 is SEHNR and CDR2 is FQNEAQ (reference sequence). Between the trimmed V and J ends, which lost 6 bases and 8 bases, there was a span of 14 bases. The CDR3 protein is CASSLVGLQQYF. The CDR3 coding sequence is TGTGCCAGCAGTCTAGTCGGCCTCCAGCAGTACTTC.

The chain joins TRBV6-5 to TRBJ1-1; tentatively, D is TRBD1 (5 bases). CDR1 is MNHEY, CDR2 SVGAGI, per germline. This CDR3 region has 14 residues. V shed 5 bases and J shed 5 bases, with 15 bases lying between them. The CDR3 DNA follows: TGTGCCAGCAGTACCCCGGGACGGGGGACTGAAGCTTTCTTT. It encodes CASSTPGRGTEAFF.

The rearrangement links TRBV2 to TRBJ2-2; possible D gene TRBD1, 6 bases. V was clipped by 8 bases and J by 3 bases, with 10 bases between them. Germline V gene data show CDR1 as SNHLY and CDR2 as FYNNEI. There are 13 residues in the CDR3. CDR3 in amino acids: CASYRDHTGELFF. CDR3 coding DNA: TGTGCCAGCTACAGGGATCACACCGGGGAGCTGTTTTTT.

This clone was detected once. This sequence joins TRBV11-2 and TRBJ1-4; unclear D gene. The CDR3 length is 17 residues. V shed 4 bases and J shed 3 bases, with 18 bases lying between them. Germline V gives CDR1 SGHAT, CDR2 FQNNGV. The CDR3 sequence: CASSSPSIGSANEKLFF. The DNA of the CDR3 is TGTGCCAGCAGCTCTCCTTCGATAGGCAGCGCTAATGAAAAACTGTTTTTT.

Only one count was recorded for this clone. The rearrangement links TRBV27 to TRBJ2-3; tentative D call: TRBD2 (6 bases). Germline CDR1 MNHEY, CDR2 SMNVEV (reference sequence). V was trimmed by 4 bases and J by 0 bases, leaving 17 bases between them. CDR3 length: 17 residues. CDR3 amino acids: CASSSTREPSSTDTQYF. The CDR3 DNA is TGTGCCAGCAGTTCAACACGGGAGCCTTCTAGCACAGATACGCAGTATTTT.

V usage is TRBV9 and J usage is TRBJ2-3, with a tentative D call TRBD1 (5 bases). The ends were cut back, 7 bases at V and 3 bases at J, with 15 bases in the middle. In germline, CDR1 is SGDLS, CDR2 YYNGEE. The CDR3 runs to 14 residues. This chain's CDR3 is CASGSGQGTDTQYF. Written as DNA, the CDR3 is TGTGCCAGCGGGTCAGGGCAGGGAACAGATACGCAGTATTTT.

The CDR3 loop is CASSQPNRGRRNTIYF. The CDR3 DNA reads TGCGCCAGCAGCCAACCCAACAGGGGGCGAAGAAACACCATATATTTT. The rearrangement uses TRBV4-1 and TRBJ1-3, with 9 bases identical to TRBD1. This CDR3 contains 16 residues. CDR1 is MGHRA and CDR2 is YSYEKL in the germline V gene. Trimming removed 2 bases from V and 5 bases from J; junction bases left unmatched: 7.